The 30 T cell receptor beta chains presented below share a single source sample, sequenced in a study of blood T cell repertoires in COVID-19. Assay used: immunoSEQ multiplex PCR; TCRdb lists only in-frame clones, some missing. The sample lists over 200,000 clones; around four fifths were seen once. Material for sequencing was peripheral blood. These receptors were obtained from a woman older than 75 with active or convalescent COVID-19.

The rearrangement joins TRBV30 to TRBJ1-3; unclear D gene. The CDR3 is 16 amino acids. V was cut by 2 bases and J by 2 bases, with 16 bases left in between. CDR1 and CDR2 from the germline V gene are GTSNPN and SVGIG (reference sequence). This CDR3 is CAWSLPGLGTGNTIYF. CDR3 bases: TGTGCCTGGAGTCTCCCGGGGTTAGGGACTGGAAACACCATATATTTT.

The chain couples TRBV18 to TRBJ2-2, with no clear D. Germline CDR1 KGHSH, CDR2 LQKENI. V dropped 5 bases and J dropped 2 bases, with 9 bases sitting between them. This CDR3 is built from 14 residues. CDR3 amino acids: CASSEVANTGELFF. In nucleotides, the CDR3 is TGTGCCAGCTCAGAAGTGGCTAACACCGGGGAGCTGTTTTTT.

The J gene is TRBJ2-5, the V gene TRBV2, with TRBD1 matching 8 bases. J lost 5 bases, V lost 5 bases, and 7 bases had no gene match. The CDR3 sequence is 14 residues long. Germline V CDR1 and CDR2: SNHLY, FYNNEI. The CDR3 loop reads CASSRQGMAETQYF. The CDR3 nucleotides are TGTGCCAGCAGTCGACAGGGGATGGCGGAGACCCAGTACTTC.

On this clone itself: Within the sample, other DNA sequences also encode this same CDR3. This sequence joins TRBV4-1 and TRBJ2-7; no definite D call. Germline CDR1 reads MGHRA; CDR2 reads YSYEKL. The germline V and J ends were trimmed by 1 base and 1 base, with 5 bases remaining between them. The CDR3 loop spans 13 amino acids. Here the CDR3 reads CASSQVSSYEQYF. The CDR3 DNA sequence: TGCGCCAGCAGCCAAGTTAGTTCCTACGAGCAGTACTTC.

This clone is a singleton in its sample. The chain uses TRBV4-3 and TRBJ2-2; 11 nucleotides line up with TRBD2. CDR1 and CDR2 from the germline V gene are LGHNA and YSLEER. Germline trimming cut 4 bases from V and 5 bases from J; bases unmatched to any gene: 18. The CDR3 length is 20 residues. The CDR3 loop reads CASSPVPTSGSLRETGELFF. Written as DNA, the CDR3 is TGCGCCAGCAGCCCGGTCCCAACTAGCGGGAGCTTGAGAGAAACCGGGGAGCTGTTTTTT.

CDR3 sequence reads: CASSLQLGELFF. CDR3 in DNA: TGTGCCAGCAGTTTACAACTCGGGGAGCTGTTTTTT. The rearrangement links TRBV27 to TRBJ2-2; D not certain. Trimming took 2 bases from V and 7 from J, leaving 5 bases between them. This CDR3 has 12 residues. From germline, CDR1 is MNHEY and CDR2 SMNVEV (reference sequence).

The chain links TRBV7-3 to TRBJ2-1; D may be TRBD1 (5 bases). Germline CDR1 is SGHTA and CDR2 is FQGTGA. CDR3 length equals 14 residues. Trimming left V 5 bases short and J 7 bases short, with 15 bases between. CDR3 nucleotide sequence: TGTGCCAGCAGCCCGCAGGGCAGCGTGAATGAGCAGTTCTTC. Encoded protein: CASSPQGSVNEQFF.

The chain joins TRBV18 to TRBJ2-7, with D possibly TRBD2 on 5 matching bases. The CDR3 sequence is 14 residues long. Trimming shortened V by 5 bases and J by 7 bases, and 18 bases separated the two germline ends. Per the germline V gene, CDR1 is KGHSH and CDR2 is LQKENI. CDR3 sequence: CASSGGLISGEQYF. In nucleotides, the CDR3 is TGTGCCAGCTCAGGTGGACTCATTTCTGGTGAGCAGTACTTC.

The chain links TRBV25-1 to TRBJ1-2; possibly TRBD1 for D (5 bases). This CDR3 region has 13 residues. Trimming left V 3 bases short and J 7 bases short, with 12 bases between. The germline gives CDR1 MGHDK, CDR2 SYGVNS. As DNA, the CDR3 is TGTGCCAGCAGTGAGGGGGGGATGAGTGGCTACACCTTC. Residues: CASSEGGMSGYTF.

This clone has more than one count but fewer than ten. The CDR3 DNA follows: TGTGCCAGTAATACCCCGGGACAGGGGAATCAGCCCCAGCATTTT. Protein product: CASNTPGQGNQPQHF. J is TRBJ1-5 and V is TRBV19, with 10 positions matching TRBD1. V gave up 7 bases and J gave up 4 bases; unmatched junction bases: 7. This CDR3 has 15 amino acids. Germline V lookup: CDR1 LNHDA, CDR2 SQIVND (reference sequence).

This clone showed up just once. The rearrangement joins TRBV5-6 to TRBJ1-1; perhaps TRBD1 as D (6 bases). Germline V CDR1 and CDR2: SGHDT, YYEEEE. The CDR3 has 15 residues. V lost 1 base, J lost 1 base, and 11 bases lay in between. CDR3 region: CASSLMGRGNTEAFF. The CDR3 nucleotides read TGTGCCAGCAGCTTGATGGGCAGGGGGAACACTGAAGCTTTCTTT.

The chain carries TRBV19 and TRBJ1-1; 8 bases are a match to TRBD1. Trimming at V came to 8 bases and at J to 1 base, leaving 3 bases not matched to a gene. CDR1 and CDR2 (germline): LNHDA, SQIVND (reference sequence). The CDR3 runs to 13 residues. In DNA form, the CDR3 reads TGTGCCAGTGGGGACAGGCCGAACACTGAAGCTTTCTTT. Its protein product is CASGDRPNTEAFF.

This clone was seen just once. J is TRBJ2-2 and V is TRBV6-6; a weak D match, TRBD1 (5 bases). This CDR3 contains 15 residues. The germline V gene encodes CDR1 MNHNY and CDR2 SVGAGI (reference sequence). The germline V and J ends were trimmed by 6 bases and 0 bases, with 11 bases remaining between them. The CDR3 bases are TGTGCCAGCAGAGACAGCCTCCCGAACACCGGGGAGCTGTTTTTT. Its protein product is CASRDSLPNTGELFF.

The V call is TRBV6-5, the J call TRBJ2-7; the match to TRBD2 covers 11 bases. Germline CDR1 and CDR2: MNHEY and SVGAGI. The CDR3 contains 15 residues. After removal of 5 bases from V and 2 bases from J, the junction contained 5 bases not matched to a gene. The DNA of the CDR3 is TGTGCCAGCAGTACCACGACTAGCGGGGCCTACGAGCAGTACTTC. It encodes CASSTTTSGAYEQYF.

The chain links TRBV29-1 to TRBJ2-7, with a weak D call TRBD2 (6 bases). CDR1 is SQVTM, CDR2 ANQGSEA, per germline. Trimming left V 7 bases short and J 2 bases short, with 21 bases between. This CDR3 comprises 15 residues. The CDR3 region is CSAEGGAGKAYEQYF. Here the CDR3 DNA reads TGCAGCGCCGAGGGCGGGGCAGGGAAGGCCTACGAGCAGTACTTC.

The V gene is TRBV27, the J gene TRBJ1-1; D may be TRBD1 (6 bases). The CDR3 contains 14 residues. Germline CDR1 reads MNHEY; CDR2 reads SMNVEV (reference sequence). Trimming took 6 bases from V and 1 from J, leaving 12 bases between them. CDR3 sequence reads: CASSYWGQNTEAFF. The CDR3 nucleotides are TGTGCCAGCAGCTACTGGGGGCAGAACACTGAAGCTTTCTTT.

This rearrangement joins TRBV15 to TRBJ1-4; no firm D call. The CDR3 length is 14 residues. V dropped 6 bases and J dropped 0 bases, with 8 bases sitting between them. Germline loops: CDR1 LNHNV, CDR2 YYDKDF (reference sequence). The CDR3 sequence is CATRVGATNEKLFF. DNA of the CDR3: TGTGCCACCAGAGTCGGTGCAACTAATGAAAAACTGTTTTTT. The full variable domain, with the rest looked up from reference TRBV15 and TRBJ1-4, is DAMVIQNPRYQVTQFGKPVTLSCSQTLNHNVMYWYQQKSSQAPKLLFHYYDKDFNNEADTPDNFQSRRPNTSFCFLDIRSPGLGDTAMYLCATRVGATNEKLFFGSGTQLSVL.

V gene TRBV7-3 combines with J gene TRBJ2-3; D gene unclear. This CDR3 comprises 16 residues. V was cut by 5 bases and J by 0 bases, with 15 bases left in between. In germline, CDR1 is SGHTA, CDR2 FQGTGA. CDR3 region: CASSHALIASTDTQYF. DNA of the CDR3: TGTGCCAGCAGCCACGCCCTGATAGCTAGCACAGATACGCAGTATTTT.

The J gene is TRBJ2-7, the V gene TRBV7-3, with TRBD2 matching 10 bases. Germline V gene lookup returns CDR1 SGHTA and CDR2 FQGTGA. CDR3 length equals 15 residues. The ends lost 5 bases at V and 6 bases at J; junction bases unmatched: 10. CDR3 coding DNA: TGTGCCAGCAGCGAGGGGACTAGCGCCTCCAGCGAGCAGTACTTC. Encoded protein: CASSEGTSASSEQYF.

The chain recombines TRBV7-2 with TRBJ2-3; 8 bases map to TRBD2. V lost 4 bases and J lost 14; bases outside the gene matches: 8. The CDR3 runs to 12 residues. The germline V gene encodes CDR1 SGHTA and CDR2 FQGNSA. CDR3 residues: CASSSTGTSRYF. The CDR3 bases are TGTGCCAGCAGCTCAACCGGGACTAGTCGGTATTTT.

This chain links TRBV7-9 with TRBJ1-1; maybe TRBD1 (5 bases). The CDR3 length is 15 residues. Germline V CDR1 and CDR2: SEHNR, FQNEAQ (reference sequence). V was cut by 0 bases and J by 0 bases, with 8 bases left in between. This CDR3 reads CASSLAGAMNTEAFF. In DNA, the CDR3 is TGTGCCAGCAGCTTAGCAGGGGCCATGAACACTGAAGCTTTCTTT.

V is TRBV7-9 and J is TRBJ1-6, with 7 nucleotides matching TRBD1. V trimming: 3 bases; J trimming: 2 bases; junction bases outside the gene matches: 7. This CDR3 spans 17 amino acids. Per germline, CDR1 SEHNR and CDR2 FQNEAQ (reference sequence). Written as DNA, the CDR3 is TGTGCCAGCAGCTTTCGACAGGGAGGCACCTATAATTCACCCCTCCACTTT. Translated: CASSFRQGGTYNSPLHF. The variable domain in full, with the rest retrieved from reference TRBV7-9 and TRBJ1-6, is DTGVSQNPRHKITKRGQNVTFRCDPISEHNRLYWYRQTLGQGPEFLTYFQNEAQLEKSRLLSDRFSAERPKGSFSTLEIQRTEQGDSAMYLCASSFRQGGTYNSPLHFGNGTRLTVT.

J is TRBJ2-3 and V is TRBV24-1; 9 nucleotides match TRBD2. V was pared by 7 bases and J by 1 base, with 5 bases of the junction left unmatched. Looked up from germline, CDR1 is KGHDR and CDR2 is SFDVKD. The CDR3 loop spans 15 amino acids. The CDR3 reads CATRRTSDRTDTQYF. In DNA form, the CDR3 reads TGTGCCACCAGAAGGACTAGCGATCGCACAGATACGCAGTATTTT.

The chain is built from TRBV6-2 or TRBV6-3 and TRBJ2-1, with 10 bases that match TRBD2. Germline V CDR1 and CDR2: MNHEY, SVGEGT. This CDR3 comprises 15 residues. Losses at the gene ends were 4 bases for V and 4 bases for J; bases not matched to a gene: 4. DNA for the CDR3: TGTGCCAGCAGTTCGGCTAGCGGGGGTTACAATGAGCAGTTCTTC. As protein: CASSSASGGYNEQFF.

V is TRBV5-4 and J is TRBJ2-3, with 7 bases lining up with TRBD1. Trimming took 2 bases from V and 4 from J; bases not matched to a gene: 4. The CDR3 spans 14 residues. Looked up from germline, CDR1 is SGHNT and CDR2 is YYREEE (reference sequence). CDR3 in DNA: TGTGCCAGCAGCTTCAAAGGGGGCCCAGATACGCAGTATTTT. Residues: CASSFKGGPDTQYF. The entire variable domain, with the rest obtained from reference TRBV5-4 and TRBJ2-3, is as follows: ETGVTQSPTHLIKTRGQQVTLRCSSQSGHNTVSWYQQALGQGPQFIFQYYREEENGRGNFPPRFSGLQFPNYSSELNVNALELDDSALYLCASSFKGGPDTQYFGPGTRLTVL.

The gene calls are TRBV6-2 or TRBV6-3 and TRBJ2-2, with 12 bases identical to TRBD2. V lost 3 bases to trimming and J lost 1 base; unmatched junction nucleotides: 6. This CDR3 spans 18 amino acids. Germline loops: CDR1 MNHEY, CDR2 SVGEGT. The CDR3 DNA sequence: TGTGCCAGCAGTTATCGGCTAGCGGGAGGGATGAACACCGGGGAGCTGTTTTTT. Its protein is CASSYRLAGGMNTGELFF.

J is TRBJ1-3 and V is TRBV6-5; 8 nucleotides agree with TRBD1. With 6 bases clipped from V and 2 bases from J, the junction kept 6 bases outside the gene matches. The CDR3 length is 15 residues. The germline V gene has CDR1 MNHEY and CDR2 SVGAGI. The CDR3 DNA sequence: TGTGCCAGCAGGCTAATGACAGGGGCTGGAAACACCATATATTTT. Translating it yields CASRLMTGAGNTIYF.

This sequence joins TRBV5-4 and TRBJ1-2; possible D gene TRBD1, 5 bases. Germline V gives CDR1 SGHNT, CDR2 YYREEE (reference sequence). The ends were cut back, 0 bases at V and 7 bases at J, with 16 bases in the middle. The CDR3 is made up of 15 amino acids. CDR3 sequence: CASSLEWDRGSGYTF. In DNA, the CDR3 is TGTGCCAGCAGCTTGGAATGGGACCGGGGGTCTGGCTACACCTTC.

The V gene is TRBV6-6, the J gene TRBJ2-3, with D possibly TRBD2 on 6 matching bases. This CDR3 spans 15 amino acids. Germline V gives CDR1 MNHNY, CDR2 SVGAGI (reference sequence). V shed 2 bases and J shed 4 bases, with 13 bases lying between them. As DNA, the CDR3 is TGTGCCAGCAGTTACGGGCTAGGCGGGGCAGATACGCAGTATTTT. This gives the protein CASSYGLGGADTQYF.

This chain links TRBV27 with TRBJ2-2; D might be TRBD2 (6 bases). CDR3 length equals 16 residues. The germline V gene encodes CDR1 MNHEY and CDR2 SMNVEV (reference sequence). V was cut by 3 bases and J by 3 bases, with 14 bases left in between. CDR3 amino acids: CASSFRAGSDTGELFF. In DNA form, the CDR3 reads TGTGCCAGCAGTTTCAGGGCGGGGTCGGACACCGGGGAGCTGTTTTTT.